One sample yielded the 9 T cell receptor beta chains listed below, sequenced in a study of T-cell reconstitution after alpha-beta-depleted transplantation in children. Unique molecular identifiers were incorporated during preparation of the TCRbeta library. TCRdb reanalysed the PCR reads using MiXCR and keeps one entry per CDR3 protein. The table shows some 400,000 distinct CDR3 sequences, with about 20% occurring only once. The input for sequencing was PBMCs from the stem cell graft donor, taken from the stem cell graft. The receptors originated from a human donor who donated a stem cell graft to a child with acute myeloid leukemia.

This clonotype was counted a few times. The CDR3 is CASSRLAGVTETQYF. CDR3 nucleotide sequence: TGCGCCAGCAGCCGACTAGCGGGAGTCACAGAGACCCAGTACTTC. The V call is TRBV5-1, the J call TRBJ2-5; 12 nucleotides align to TRBD2. Germline assignment: CDR1 SGHRS and CDR2 YFSETQ. J lost 4 bases, V lost 4 bases, and 5 bases had no gene match. The CDR3 contains 15 residues.

This clonotype was counted many times. The chain combines TRBV6-5 with TRBJ2-1; possibly TRBD2 for D (6 bases). Germline CDR1 and CDR2: MNHEY and SVGAGI. Trimming took 2 bases from V and 2 from J, leaving 7 bases between them. This CDR3 has 14 residues. CDR3 sequence: CASSYRLAYNEQFF. In DNA, the CDR3 is TGTGCCAGCAGTTACCGACTAGCCTACAATGAGCAGTTCTTC.

The J gene is TRBJ1-1, the V gene TRBV27, with D maybe TRBD1 (6 bases). Germline lookup yields CDR1 MNHEY and CDR2 SMNVEV (reference sequence). This CDR3 has 14 residues. V lost 0 bases to trimming and J lost 6 bases, with 11 bases between them. This CDR3 is CASSLSAGGPEAFF. CDR3 DNA: TGTGCCAGCAGTTTATCGGCGGGGGGCCCTGAAGCTTTCTTT.

CDR3 sequence reads: CAISESIRILGDTEAFF. Here the CDR3 DNA reads TGTGCCATCAGTGAGTCGATTAGGATTCTGGGTGACACTGAAGCTTTCTTT. This chain joins TRBV10-3 and TRBJ1-1; no reliable D call. Looked up from germline, CDR1 is ENHRY and CDR2 is SYGVKD. CDR3 length: 17 amino acids. Between the trimmed V and J ends, which lost 0 bases and 3 bases, there was a span of 17 bases.

The chain employs TRBV7-2 and TRBJ2-3; 9 positions agree with TRBD2. CDR1 is SGHTA and CDR2 is FQGNSA in the germline V gene. The J segment lost 5 bases and the V segment lost 2 bases, leaving 5 bases of the junction unmatched. This CDR3 has 15 residues. The CDR3 nucleotides read TGTGCCAGCAGCTTATGGGCGGGAGGGGTAGATACGCAGTATTTT. Translated: CASSLWAGGVDTQYF.

The chain has TRBV15 and TRBJ2-2; tentatively, D is TRBD1 (5 bases). The CDR3 spans 19 residues. The V gene's germline CDR1 is LNHNV and CDR2 YYDKDF (reference sequence). V lost 0 bases, J lost 1 base, and 18 bases lay in between. CDR3 nucleotides: TGTGCCACCAGCAGAGATCGGCCCCAGGACAACATGAACACCGGGGAGCTGTTTTTT. It translates to CATSRDRPQDNMNTGELFF.

This chain uses TRBV20-1 with TRBJ2-7; 10 bases map to TRBD2. The V gene end was trimmed by 0 bases and the J gene end by 6 bases; junction bases not matched to a gene: 2. The CDR3 contains 13 residues. Per the germline V gene, CDR1 is DFQATT and CDR2 is SNEGSKA (reference sequence). The CDR3 sequence is CSAREAGGGEQYF. DNA of the CDR3: TGCAGTGCTAGAGAAGCGGGAGGGGGCGAGCAGTACTTC.

This chain links TRBV20-1 with TRBJ2-7, with 11 bases aligning to TRBD2. Germline CDR1 reads DFQATT; CDR2 reads SNEGSKA (reference sequence). This CDR3 has 15 residues. V was clipped by 7 bases and J by 2 bases; unmatched bases: 10. CDR3 DNA: TGCAGTGTTCTCTTAGCGGGAGGGAGGGCCTACGAGCAGTACTTC. As protein: CSVLLAGGRAYEQYF.

V gene TRBV29-1 combines with J gene TRBJ2-3; 7 positions match TRBD1. The CDR3 is made up of 15 amino acids. V lost 0 bases to trimming and J lost 1 base; unmatched junction nucleotides: 4. Germline CDR1 is SQVTM and CDR2 is ANQGSEA. CDR3 amino acids: CSVEEGGAGTDTQYF. Written as DNA, the CDR3 is TGCAGCGTTGAAGAAGGGGGCGCTGGCACAGATACGCAGTATTTT.